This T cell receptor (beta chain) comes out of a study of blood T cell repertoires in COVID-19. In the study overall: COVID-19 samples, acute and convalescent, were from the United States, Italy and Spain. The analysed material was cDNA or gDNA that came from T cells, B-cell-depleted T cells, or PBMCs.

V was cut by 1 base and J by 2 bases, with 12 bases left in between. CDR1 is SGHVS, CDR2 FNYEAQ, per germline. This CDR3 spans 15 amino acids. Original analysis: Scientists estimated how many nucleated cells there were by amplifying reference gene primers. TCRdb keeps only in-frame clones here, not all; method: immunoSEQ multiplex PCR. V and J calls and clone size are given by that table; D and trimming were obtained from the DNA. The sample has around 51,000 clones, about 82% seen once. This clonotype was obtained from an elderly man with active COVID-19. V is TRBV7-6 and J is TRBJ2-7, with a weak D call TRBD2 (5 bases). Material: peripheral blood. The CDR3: CASSLGGLNTYEQYF. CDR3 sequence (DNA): TGTGCCAGCAGCTTAGGCGGGCTAAACACCTACGAGCAGTACTTC.